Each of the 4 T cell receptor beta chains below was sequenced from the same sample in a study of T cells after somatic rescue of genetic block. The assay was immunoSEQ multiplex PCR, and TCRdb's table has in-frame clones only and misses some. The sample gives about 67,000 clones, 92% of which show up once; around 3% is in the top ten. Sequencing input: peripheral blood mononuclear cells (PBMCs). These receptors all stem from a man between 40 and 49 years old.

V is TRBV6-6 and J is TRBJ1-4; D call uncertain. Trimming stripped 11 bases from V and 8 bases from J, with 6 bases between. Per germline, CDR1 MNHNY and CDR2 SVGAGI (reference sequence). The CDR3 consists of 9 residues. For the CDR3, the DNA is TGTGCCGGTTTCGAAAAACTGTTTTTT. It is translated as CAGFEKLFF.

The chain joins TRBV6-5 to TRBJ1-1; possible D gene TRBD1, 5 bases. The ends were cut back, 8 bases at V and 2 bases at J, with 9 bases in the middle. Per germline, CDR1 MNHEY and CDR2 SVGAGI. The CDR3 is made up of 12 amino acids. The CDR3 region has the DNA TGTGCCAGCGTTCAGGGTAACACTGAAGCTTTCTTT. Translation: CASVQGNTEAFF.

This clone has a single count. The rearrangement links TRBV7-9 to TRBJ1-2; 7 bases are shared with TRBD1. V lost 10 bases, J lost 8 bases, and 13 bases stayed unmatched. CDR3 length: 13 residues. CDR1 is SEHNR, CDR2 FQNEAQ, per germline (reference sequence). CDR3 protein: CATAPSEGAGYTF. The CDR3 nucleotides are TGTGCCACCGCGCCATCTGAGGGGGCAGGCTACACCTTC.

The CDR3, as DNA: TGTGCCAGCAGCTTGTTCGATAGCAATCAGCCCCAGCATTTT. Amino acid sequence: CASSLFDSNQPQHF. V and J are TRBV5-5 and TRBJ1-5; D is undetermined. Trimming took off 1 base at V and 0 bases at J, with 5 bases between the two ends. The CDR3 contains 14 residues. Germline lookup yields CDR1 SGHKS and CDR2 YYEKEE (reference sequence).